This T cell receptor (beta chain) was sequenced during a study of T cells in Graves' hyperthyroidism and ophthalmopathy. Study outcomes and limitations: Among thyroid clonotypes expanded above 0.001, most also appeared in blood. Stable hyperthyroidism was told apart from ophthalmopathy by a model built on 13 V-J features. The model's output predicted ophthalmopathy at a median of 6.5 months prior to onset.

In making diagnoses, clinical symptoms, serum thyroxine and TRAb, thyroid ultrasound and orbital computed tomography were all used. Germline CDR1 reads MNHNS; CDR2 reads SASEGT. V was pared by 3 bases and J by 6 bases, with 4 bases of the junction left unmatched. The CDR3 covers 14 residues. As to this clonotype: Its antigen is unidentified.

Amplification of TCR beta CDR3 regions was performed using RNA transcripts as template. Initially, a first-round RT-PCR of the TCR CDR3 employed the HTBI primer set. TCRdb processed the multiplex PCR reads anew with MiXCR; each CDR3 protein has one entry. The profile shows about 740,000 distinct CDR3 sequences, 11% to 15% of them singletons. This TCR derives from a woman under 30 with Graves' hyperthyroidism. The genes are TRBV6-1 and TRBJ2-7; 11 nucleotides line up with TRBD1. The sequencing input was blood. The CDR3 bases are TGTGCCAGCAGTGATTGGACAGGGGGCAGCGAGCAGTACTTC. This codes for CASSDWTGGSEQYF.